This T cell receptor (beta chain) was documented in a study of blood T cell repertoires in COVID-19. As for the study in general: The study drew acute and convalescent COVID-19 samples from the United States, Italy and Spain. T cells, B-cell-depleted T cells, or PBMCs provided the cDNA or gDNA that served as material.

CDR1 is MNHEY, CDR2 SVGEGT, per germline. CDR3 length: 13 residues. With 3 bases removed from V and 3 bases from J, the gap between germline ends came to 9 bases. How the authors handled the data: Amplifying reference gene primers gave estimates of nucleated cell counts. Assay: immunoSEQ multiplex PCR; the TCRdb copy retains only in-frame clones and omits some. The D gene and trimming were derived from the DNA, and the V and J assignments and clone size from that table. The table has 200,000 or so clones, around nine tenths seen once. The chain links TRBV6-2 or TRBV6-3 to TRBJ2-7; D unresolved. This receptor was taken from a man between 65 and 80 years old with active or convalescent COVID-19. The source material was peripheral blood. As DNA, the CDR3 is TGTGCCAGCAGTTATGAACTGCTCTACGAGCAGTACTTC. It yields the protein CASSYELLYEQYF.